This is a list of T cell receptor beta chains from one sample in a study of cytomegalovirus exposure and HLA in healthy donors. Assay: immunoSEQ multiplex PCR; the TCRdb copy retains only in-frame clones and omits some. Counted here are 80,000 to 100,000 clones, about 90% occurring once; the ten biggest clones make up 6.3%. Sequencing input: PBMCs. The receptors originated from a man between 18 and 29 years old in good health and CMV-seropositive. Both conserved end residues are part of each CDR3. D genes are given only for firm matches. Expanded clones are given a class, and other clones once, few, many or no size at all.

clone_size: NA
d_call: TRBD2
v_call: TRBV2
j_call: TRBJ2-1
cdr3_aa: CASPREGTSSADEQFF
cdr3_nt: TGTGCCAGCCCCCGGGAGGGGACTAGCTCAGCGGATGAGCAGTTCTTC

clone_size: NA
d_call: NA
v_call: TRBV10-3
j_call: TRBJ2-1
cdr3_aa: CAIRTLGLDYNEQFF
cdr3_nt: TGTGCCATCAGGACTCTGGGACTTGACTACAATGAGCAGTTCTTC

clone_size: NA
d_call: NA
v_call: TRBV7-2
j_call: TRBJ2-7
cdr3_aa: CASSSLPYEQYF
cdr3_nt: TGTGCCAGCAGCTCCCTTCCCTACGAGCAGTACTTC

clone_size: NA
d_call: NA
v_call: TRBV5-4
j_call: TRBJ2-2
cdr3_aa: CASSLDPNGGGELFF
cdr3_nt: TGTGCCAGCAGCTTGGATCCAAACGGGGGTGGGGAGCTGTTTTTT

clone_size: NA
d_call: NA
v_call: TRBV4-1
j_call: TRBJ2-7
cdr3_aa: CASSHQGHTSYEQYF
cdr3_nt: TGCGCCAGCAGCCATCAGGGCCATACCTCCTACGAGCAGTACTTC

clone_size: NA
d_call: NA
v_call: TRBV14
j_call: TRBJ2-3
cdr3_aa: CASSQRPGPSTDTQYF
cdr3_nt: TGTGCCAGCAGCCAACGACCGGGTCCAAGCACAGATACGCAGTATTTT

clone_size: NA
d_call: NA
v_call: TRBV6-4
j_call: TRBJ1-5
cdr3_aa: CARHRDKNQPQHF
cdr3_nt: TGTGCCAGGCACCGGGACAAAAATCAGCCCCAGCATTTT

clone_size: NA
d_call: TRBD2
v_call: TRBV7-9
j_call: TRBJ2-5
cdr3_aa: CASSILAGYAQETQYF
cdr3_nt: TGTGCCAGCAGCATACTAGCGGGGTATGCCCAAGAGACCCAGTACTTC

clone_size: few
d_call: NA
v_call: TRBV9
j_call: TRBJ1-6
cdr3_aa: CASSPGGSPLHF
cdr3_nt: TGTGCCAGCAGCCCAGGTGGCTCACCCCTCCACTTT

clone_size: NA
d_call: NA
v_call: TRBV29-1
j_call: TRBJ2-1
cdr3_aa: CSVEDEDNSSYNEQFF
cdr3_nt: TGCAGCGTTGAAGATGAGGACAATAGCTCCTACAATGAGCAGTTCTTC

clone_size: NA
d_call: TRBD2
v_call: TRBV7-3
j_call: TRBJ2-1
cdr3_aa: CASSLKSLAGVDNEQFF
cdr3_nt: TGTGCCAGCAGCTTAAAGAGTCTAGCGGGGGTTGACAATGAGCAGTTCTTC

clone_size: few
d_call: NA
v_call: TRBV21-1
j_call: TRBJ2-2
cdr3_aa: CASSKVWPGSGELFF
cdr3_nt: TGTGCCAGCAGCAAAGTTTGGCCGGGGTCCGGGGAGCTGTTTTTT

clone_size: NA
d_call: TRBD2
v_call: TRBV5-1
j_call: TRBJ2-4
cdr3_aa: CASSPGLAGTFNIQYF
cdr3_nt: TGCGCCAGCAGCCCAGGACTAGCGGGGACATTCAACATTCAGTACTTC

clone_size: NA
d_call: NA
v_call: TRBV28
j_call: TRBJ2-7
cdr3_aa: CASSSTPPYEQYF
cdr3_nt: TGTGCCAGCAGTTCGACACCACCCTACGAGCAGTACTTC

clone_size: NA
d_call: NA
v_call: TRBV4-3
j_call: TRBJ1-3
cdr3_aa: CASSQLQGTSGNTIYF
cdr3_nt: TGCGCCAGCAGCCAATTACAGGGTACCTCTGGAAACACCATATATTTT

clone_size: few
d_call: TRBD1
v_call: TRBV4-2
j_call: TRBJ1-2
cdr3_aa: CASSQEPLTWDRGFGYTF
cdr3_nt: TGTGCCAGCAGCCAAGAACCGCTGACCTGGGACAGGGGCTTTGGCTACACCTTC

clone_size: NA
d_call: NA
v_call: TRBV7-9
j_call: TRBJ1-4
cdr3_aa: CASSSIQLQNEKLFF
cdr3_nt: TGTGCCAGCAGCTCAATACAGCTACAAAATGAAAAACTGTTTTTT

clone_size: NA
d_call: NA
v_call: TRBV10-2
j_call: TRBJ2-1
cdr3_aa: CASSVRGAGVGYNEQFF
cdr3_nt: TGCGCCAGCAGTGTCCGGGGGGCGGGGGTGGGTTACAATGAGCAGTTCTTC

clone_size: NA
d_call: NA
v_call: TRBV28
j_call: TRBJ1-1
cdr3_aa: CASSRTGQGLNTEAFF
cdr3_nt: TGTGCCAGCAGCCGTACGGGACAAGGGTTGAACACTGAAGCTTTCTTT

clone_size: NA
d_call: TRBD1
v_call: TRBV5-4
j_call: TRBJ2-7
cdr3_aa: CASSLGGQTYEQYF
cdr3_nt: TGTGCCAGCAGCTTGGGGGGACAGACCTACGAGCAGTACTTC

clone_size: NA
d_call: NA
v_call: TRBV7-9
j_call: TRBJ1-2
cdr3_aa: CASSLAPEAGEGYTF
cdr3_nt: TGTGCCAGCAGCTTAGCGCCTGAAGCAGGGGAGGGCTACACCTTC

clone_size: few
d_call: TRBD1
v_call: TRBV27
j_call: TRBJ1-2
cdr3_aa: CASSLGQGIGYTF
cdr3_nt: TGTGCCAGCAGTTTAGGACAGGGGATTGGCTACACCTTC

clone_size: NA
d_call: TRBD1
v_call: TRBV7-2
j_call: TRBJ2-7
cdr3_aa: CASSLTGTVSYEQYF
cdr3_nt: TGTGCCAGCAGCCTAACCGGGACAGTCTCCTACGAGCAGTACTTC

clone_size: NA
d_call: NA
v_call: TRBV29-1
j_call: TRBJ2-7
cdr3_aa: CSAQGGALYEQYF
cdr3_nt: TGCAGCGCCCAGGGTGGTGCGCTCTACGAGCAGTACTTC

clone_size: NA
d_call: TRBD2
v_call: TRBV7-9
j_call: TRBJ2-3
cdr3_aa: CASSLGTSGDTQYF
cdr3_nt: TGTGCCAGCAGCCTCGGGACTAGCGGAGATACGCAGTATTTT

clone_size: few
d_call: NA
v_call: TRBV18
j_call: TRBJ1-2
cdr3_aa: CASSPEHRSANYGYTF
cdr3_nt: TGTGCCAGCTCACCCGAGCACAGGTCAGCTAACTATGGCTACACCTTC

clone_size: NA
d_call: NA
v_call: TRBV7-9
j_call: TRBJ2-7
cdr3_aa: CASSLIRNEQYF
cdr3_nt: TGTGCCAGCAGCTTAATCAGAAACGAGCAGTACTTC

clone_size: NA
d_call: TRBD2
v_call: TRBV6-8
j_call: TRBJ2-1
cdr3_aa: CASSYSKRLAVSYNEQFF
cdr3_nt: TGTGCCAGCAGTTACTCGAAGCGTCTAGCGGTCTCCTACAATGAGCAGTTCTTC

clone_size: NA
d_call: NA
v_call: TRBV9
j_call: TRBJ2-7
cdr3_aa: CASSVGATYEQYF
cdr3_nt: TGTGCCAGCAGCGTAGGGGCCACCTACGAGCAGTACTTC

clone_size: NA
d_call: TRBD1
v_call: TRBV10-3
j_call: TRBJ2-7
cdr3_aa: CAISEDRGHYEQYF
cdr3_nt: TGTGCCATCAGTGAGGACAGGGGGCATTACGAGCAGTACTTC

clone_size: NA
d_call: NA
v_call: TRBV7-9
j_call: TRBJ2-2
cdr3_aa: CASTFGQWNTGELFF
cdr3_nt: TGTGCCAGCACCTTCGGACAATGGAACACCGGGGAGCTGTTTTTT

clone_size: once
d_call: NA
v_call: TRBV5-6
j_call: TRBJ2-3
cdr3_aa: CASSLFVGIGDTQYF
cdr3_nt: TGTGCCAGCAGCTTGTTCGTCGGAATCGGGGATACGCAGTATTTT

clone_size: NA
d_call: TRBD1
v_call: TRBV4-3
j_call: TRBJ2-7
cdr3_aa: CASSQAGTGSNEQYF
cdr3_nt: TGCGCCAGCAGCCAAGCCGGGACAGGGAGTAACGAGCAGTACTTC

clone_size: few
d_call: TRBD1
v_call: TRBV7-2
j_call: TRBJ1-2
cdr3_aa: CASSPRTGDGYTF
cdr3_nt: TGTGCCAGCAGCCCTCGGACAGGGGATGGCTACACCTTC

clone_size: NA
d_call: TRBD1
v_call: TRBV6-4
j_call: TRBJ1-6
cdr3_aa: CASSRFAGTDNSPLHF
cdr3_nt: TGTGCCAGCAGTCGTTTTGCGGGGACAGATAATTCACCCCTCCACTTT

clone_size: NA
d_call: NA
v_call: TRBV19
j_call: TRBJ2-7
cdr3_aa: CASSMGDRASGRNYEQYF
cdr3_nt: TGTGCCAGTAGTATGGGGGACAGGGCTAGCGGGCGCAACTACGAGCAGTACTTC

clone_size: NA
d_call: TRBD1
v_call: TRBV4-3
j_call: TRBJ2-6
cdr3_aa: CASSRIGTGEALVLTF
cdr3_nt: TGCGCCAGCAGCCGTATCGGGACAGGGGAAGCCCTCGTCCTGACTTTC